Listed below are T cell receptor beta chains from one sample, sequenced in a study of beta chain features in type 1 diabetes. Using immunoSEQ multiplex PCR, the repertoire was profiled, and TCRdb retains in-frame clones only, with some absent. The sample carries about 450,000 clones, 11% recorded once. Sequencing input: naive CD4+ T cells from blood. These receptors all come from a woman aged 18-35 years in good health. Both conserved end residues are part of each CDR3. A D gene is named only where the DNA matches it firmly. Clone size is not always given. Where it is, it says once, few, many or a class for expanded clones.

CDR3nt	CDR3aa	v_gene	abundance	d_gene	j_gene
TGTGCCAGCAGCGTAGTTGCGGGCTCCTACAATGAGCAGTTCTTC	CASSVVAGSYNEQFF	TRBV9	-	-	TRBJ2-1
TGTGCCAGCAGCGGAGATGGGGCGTCTTATCAGCCCCAGCATTTT	CASSGDGASYQPQHF	TRBV9	few	-	TRBJ1-5
TGTGCCATCAGTGAAGACAACGCCAAAAACATTCAGTACTTC	CAISEDNAKNIQYF	TRBV10-3	-	-	TRBJ2-4
TGTGCCAGCTCCGGGGAGGGTAACACTGAAGCTTTCTTT	CASSGEGNTEAFF	TRBV2	once	-	TRBJ1-1
TGTGCCAGCAGCTGGGGGGGTCTATACAATGAGCAGTTCTTC	CASSWGGLYNEQFF	TRBV5-4	few	TRBD2	TRBJ2-1
TGTGCCAGCAGCTACGGACTAGCGGGAGCTTACGAGCAGTACTTC	CASSYGLAGAYEQYF	TRBV14	few	TRBD2	TRBJ2-7
TGCGCCAGCAGCGAGCTGGGGAACACTGAAGCTTTCTTT	CASSELGNTEAFF	TRBV5-1	few	-	TRBJ1-1
TGTGCCAGCAGCCCTCCCGAACAGGGGGCTCCCCGAGGCACTGAAGCTTTCTTT	CASSPPEQGAPRGTEAFF	TRBV9	few	TRBD1	TRBJ1-1
TGCAGCGCTCGGGGGACAGGGATTAACGGGGAGCTGTTTTTT	CSARGTGINGELFF	TRBV29-1	-	TRBD1	TRBJ2-2
TGTGCCAGCAGCAAACCTCCCCTGGGACAGGGTTCGGGAGGCTACACCTTC	CASSKPPLGQGSGGYTF	TRBV7-9	few	TRBD1	TRBJ1-2
TGTGCCAGCAGTCCTCGGGGACTAGCGGTCCACGAGCAGTACTTC	CASSPRGLAVHEQYF	TRBV7-8	few	TRBD2	TRBJ2-7
TGTGCCAGCAGCTTGGATGGGAGCTCCTACAATGAGCAGTTCTTC	CASSLDGSSYNEQFF	TRBV5-4	few	-	TRBJ2-1
TGTGCCAGCAGCCTGGGACTAGCAGCGGATACGCAGTATTTT	CASSLGLAADTQYF	TRBV11-3	few	TRBD2	TRBJ2-3
TGTGCCAGCAGCGTAGGACTAGCGGGAGGGGAAAACATTCAGTACTTC	CASSVGLAGGENIQYF	TRBV9	few	TRBD2	TRBJ2-4
TGTGCTAGCAGTCCTAGACTAGCTTCCGAGCAGTACTTC	CASSPRLASEQYF	TRBV7-7	-	TRBD2	TRBJ2-7
TGTGCCAGCAGCTTGCAGGGGGTAAATGAGCAGTTCTTC	CASSLQGVNEQFF	TRBV5-4	-	TRBD1	TRBJ2-1
TGCGCCAGCAGCGGGGGCTTGCAAGAGACCCAGTACTTC	CASSGGLQETQYF	TRBV5-1	few	-	TRBJ2-5
TGCGCCAGCAGCCAAGATCGTCTGGGCTCCGTTGGCTACACCTTC	CASSQDRLGSVGYTF	TRBV4-1	-	-	TRBJ1-2
TGTGCCAGCGGGGGGCCAGATACGCAGTATTTT	CASGGPDTQYF	TRBV5-4	-	-	TRBJ2-3
TGCGCCAGCAGTCAATCCACAGGGGCGAGAGAGACCCAGTACTTC	CASSQSTGARETQYF	TRBV23-1	-	TRBD1	TRBJ2-5
TGTGCCAGCAGCGTAGAGGGGGGAAATCAGCCCCAGCATTTT	CASSVEGGNQPQHF	TRBV9	-	-	TRBJ1-5
TGTGCCTGGAGAGGACTAGCTCATAACCCCTACGAGCAGTACTTC	CAWRGLAHNPYEQYF	TRBV30	few	TRBD2	TRBJ2-7
TGCAGCGCCGACCCTTCCGGGACGGTTCCCTACAATGAGCAGTTCTTC	CSADPSGTVPYNEQFF	TRBV29-1	few	-	TRBJ2-1
TGTGCCAGCAGCAACCAAGGACTAGAGGGAGATACGCAGTATTTT	CASSNQGLEGDTQYF	TRBV7-2	-	TRBD2	TRBJ2-3
TGTGCCAGCTCACCCTCCCAGGGATCTTATTCACCCCTCCACTTT	CASSPSQGSYSPLHF	TRBV18	once	-	TRBJ1-6
TGTGCCAGAATGGAGGGGACCTATGGCTACACCTTC	CARMEGTYGYTF	TRBV6-9	-	-	TRBJ1-2
TGTGCCTGGAATAATCAGGGGGTAGGTTCCAATGAGCAGTTCTTC	CAWNNQGVGSNEQFF	TRBV30	few	TRBD1	TRBJ2-1
TGTGCCAGCAGCTCAGGGCCGTACTATGGCTACACCTTC	CASSSGPYYGYTF	TRBV7-2	-	-	TRBJ1-2
TGTGCCAGCAGCGAAGACCACTATGGCTACACCTTC	CASSEDHYGYTF	TRBV4-2	-	-	TRBJ1-2
TGTGCCAGCAGGGCTAGCGGGAGGGCCAATGAGCAGTTCTTC	CASRASGRANEQFF	TRBV4-2	few	TRBD2	TRBJ2-1
TGTGCCAGTAGGGAGGCAGGGCTGATGAACACTGAAGCTTTCTTT	CASREAGLMNTEAFF	TRBV19	-	-	TRBJ1-1
TGTGCCAGCAGCCCAGCGGCAGGGCGGAACTATGGCTACACCTTC	CASSPAAGRNYGYTF	TRBV11-1	-	-	TRBJ1-2
TGTGCCTGGAGTACGACAGGGCTAACTGAAGCTTTCTTT	CAWSTTGLTEAFF	TRBV30	-	TRBD1	TRBJ1-1
TGCGCCAGCAGGTCGACAGGAGGGGCTAATGAGCAGTTCTTC	CASRSTGGANEQFF	TRBV4-3	-	-	TRBJ2-1
TGTGCCAGCAGCTTAGCCGGGGGACGCGAGACCCAGTACTTC	CASSLAGGRETQYF	TRBV7-2	-	-	TRBJ2-5
TGTGCCAGCAGAGGGGCCTTCGAGGGACCTATCGTAGAGCAGTACTTC	CASRGAFEGPIVEQYF	TRBV7-9	few	-	TRBJ2-7
TGTGCCTGGAGCCGGGGGACTGAAGCTTTCTTT	CAWSRGTEAFF	TRBV30	few	-	TRBJ1-1
TGTGCCAGCAGCTTAGCTCCCCGCAGGGATGGTGGCTACACCTTC	CASSLAPRRDGGYTF	TRBV7-9	-	-	TRBJ1-2